These 18 T cell receptor beta chains were sequenced from one sample in a study of blood T cell repertoires in COVID-19 (dated by TCRdb to 2020 to 2021). The library relied on the immunoSEQ multiplex PCR assay. This is the immuneACCESS table as TCRdb keeps it, with only in-frame sequences that have V and J called. A part of the clones is gone; compared with another copy, unresolved V genes explain less than half, and the rest is unexplained. A total of a few hundred thousand clones appear in this sample, roughly 91% of them only once. The ten most abundant clones make up roughly 3.7% of the sample. The sequenced sample was PBMCs or T cells enriched from blood (not recorded which). Receptor source: a woman between 25 and 40 years old who had recovered from COVID-19.

As regards this clone: This sample includes further DNA sequences coding for the same CDR3. The chain carries TRBV29-1 and TRBJ1-1, with 11 bases fitting TRBD1. V lost 6 bases, J lost 2 bases, and 2 bases stayed unmatched. In germline, CDR1 is SQVTM, CDR2 ANQGSEA. The CDR3 runs 13 residues. Written as DNA, the CDR3 is TGCAGCGTAGGGACAGGGGGTAACACTGAAGCTTTCTTT. Translated, it gives CSVGTGGNTEAFF.

The genes are TRBV27 and TRBJ2-5; D perhaps matches TRBD1 (5 bases). Trimming pared 5 bases from V and 3 bases from J, leaving 16 bases between. The CDR3 runs to 15 residues. Per germline, CDR1 MNHEY and CDR2 SMNVEV (reference sequence). CDR3 DNA sequence: TGTGCCAGCAGTCCCGGCTTGGGCAGGGAAGAGACCCAGTACTTC. It encodes CASSPGLGREETQYF.

This chain uses TRBV19 with TRBJ2-7, with TRBD2 matching over 9 bases. The trim removed 5 bases at V and 6 bases at J, leaving 11 bases unmatched. The germline CDR1 and CDR2 sequences are LNHDA and SQIVND (reference sequence). This CDR3 spans 15 amino acids. The CDR3 protein is CASSLRIAGVGEQYF. The CDR3 coding sequence is TGTGCCAGTAGTCTCCGGATAGCGGGAGTAGGCGAGCAGTACTTC. The full variable domain, its missing parts supplied by reference TRBV19 and TRBJ2-7, is DGGITQSPKYLFRKEGQNVTLSCEQNLNHDAMYWYRQDPGQGLRLIYYSQIVNDFQKGDIAEGYSVSREKKESFPLTVTSAQKNPTAFYLCASSLRIAGVGEQYFGPGTRLTVT.

V and J are TRBV18 and TRBJ2-1; 8 bases agree with TRBD1. This CDR3 is built from 14 residues. Germline trimming cut 3 bases from V and 7 bases from J; bases unmatched to any gene: 5. Germline lookup yields CDR1 KGHSH and CDR2 LQKENI. CDR3 coding DNA: TGTGCCAGCTCACCGAGGACAGGGTCAAATGAGCAGTTCTTC. Protein product: CASSPRTGSNEQFF.

The V call is TRBV29-1, the J call TRBJ1-5; D unclear. There are 13 residues in the CDR3. The V gene lost 6 bases and the J gene lost 5 bases, with 14 bases spanning the gap. Looked up from germline, CDR1 is SQVTM and CDR2 is ANQGSEA. This chain's CDR3 is CSVAQSIHQPQHF. CDR3 bases: TGCAGCGTGGCTCAGTCGATCCATCAGCCCCAGCATTTT.

V and J are TRBV10-3 and TRBJ1-5; 7 bases map to TRBD1. CDR1 ENHRY and CDR2 SYGVKD come from the germline V gene. The CDR3 covers 17 residues. V lost 10 bases and J lost 0; bases outside the gene matches: 15. In DNA, the CDR3 is TGTGCCACCCGGGGGGGACAGATAATTTATAGCAATCAGCCCCAGCATTTT. Translation: CATRGGQIIYSNQPQHF.

The V gene is TRBV11-1, the J gene TRBJ1-2; D is possibly TRBD1 (6 bases). This CDR3 is built from 14 residues. Germline V gene data show CDR1 as SGHAT and CDR2 as FQDESV (reference sequence). The V end lost 4 bases, the J end lost 2 bases, and 11 bases lay between the germline ends. The CDR3 loop reads CASSWGDRNYGYTF. The CDR3 nucleotides are TGTGCCAGCAGCTGGGGAGACAGGAACTATGGCTACACCTTC.

The chain recombines TRBV6-6 with TRBJ1-1; TRBD1 matches at 8 bases. The germline V gene encodes CDR1 MNHNY and CDR2 SVGAGI (reference sequence). The V and J ends lost 6 bases and 5 bases, in that order; junction bases with no gene match: 29. The CDR3 spans 21 residues. The chain's CDR3 is CASRRAPLRAGGARTETEAFF. CDR3 sequence (DNA): TGTGCCAGCAGACGAGCCCCATTACGAGCAGGGGGCGCAAGGACAGAAACTGAAGCTTTCTTT.

The J gene is TRBJ1-1, the V gene TRBV28; D uncertain. The CDR3 is 14 residues long. Trimming pared 3 bases from V and 10 bases from J, leaving 18 bases between. The germline gives CDR1 MDHEN, CDR2 SYDVKM. Written as DNA, the CDR3 is TGTGCCAGCAGTTTGCCTAGCAGATCCTGGGGAGCTTTCTTT. Translating it yields CASSLPSRSWGAFF.

The rearrangement uses TRBV19 and TRBJ1-1, with 8 bases lining up with TRBD1. With 6 bases clipped from V and 4 bases from J, the junction kept 4 bases outside the gene matches. Germline V CDR1 and CDR2: LNHDA, SQIVND (reference sequence). The CDR3 is 13 amino acids. The CDR3 sequence: CASRTGGSTEAFF. The CDR3 region has the DNA TGTGCCAGTAGAACAGGGGGAAGCACTGAAGCTTTCTTT.

This clone was seen a few times. The chain links TRBV6-2 or TRBV6-3 to TRBJ2-1; TRBD2 might be the D (6 bases). Germline CDR1 is MNHEY and CDR2 is SVGEGT. The CDR3 has 17 residues. The V and J ends lost 2 bases and 5 bases respectively, with 19 bases between them. For the CDR3, the DNA is TGTGCCAGCAGTTACCCCCAGCGGCGGGGTTTAAACAATGAGCAGTTCTTC. This gives the protein CASSYPQRRGLNNEQFF.

The chain uses TRBV6-4 and TRBJ1-6; 7 bases match TRBD1. The ends lost 6 bases at V and 0 bases at J; junction bases unmatched: 5. This CDR3 spans 16 amino acids. Per the germline V gene, CDR1 is MRHNA and CDR2 is SNTAGT. As DNA, the CDR3 is TGTGCCAGCAGGGCAGGGGACAGCTCCTATAATTCACCCCTCCACTTT. Translating gives CASRAGDSSYNSPLHF.

This clone was counted only a few times. An end of the junction does not agree with germline; a read error may underlie this. This chain links TRBV28 with TRBJ1-5, with D unresolved. This CDR3 is built from 15 residues. Germline CDR1 is MDHEN and CDR2 is SYDVKM. This CDR3 is CASSLPRSSNRPQHF. The CDR3 DNA follows: TGTGCCAGCAGCCTCCCGCGGTCTAGCAATCGGCCCCAGCATTTT.

J is TRBJ1-1 and V is TRBV5-5; 10 nucleotides line up with TRBD1. V shed 4 bases and J 5 bases; nucleotides not matched to a gene: 5. The CDR3 is 14 residues long. Germline V lookup: CDR1 SGHKS, CDR2 YYEKEE (reference sequence). Here the CDR3 reads CASSGWTGGTEAFF. Written as DNA, the CDR3 is TGTGCCAGCAGCGGGTGGACAGGGGGGACTGAAGCTTTCTTT.

This clone was seen just once. J is TRBJ2-5 and V is TRBV4-1; possibly TRBD2 for D (6 bases). Germline V gene sequence: CDR1 MGHRA, CDR2 YSYEKL. V gave up 0 bases and J gave up 6 bases, with 14 bases separating them. The CDR3 is made up of 15 amino acids. This CDR3 reads CASSQDQTGRQTQYF. CDR3 nucleotide sequence: TGCGCCAGCAGCCAAGATCAAACGGGGAGGCAGACCCAGTACTTC.

This chain links TRBV30 with TRBJ1-5; 8 bases are a match to TRBD1. The CDR3 loop spans 14 amino acids. From germline, CDR1 is GTSNPN and CDR2 SVGIG (reference sequence). J was trimmed by 7 bases and V by 0 bases; bases with no gene match: 5. CDR3 DNA sequence: TGTGCCTGGAGTGTGGGTGGGGACAGGCAGCCCCAGCATTTT. Protein: CAWSVGGDRQPQHF.

V gene TRBV2 combines with J gene TRBJ1-2; 7 bases fit TRBD1. Germline assignment: CDR1 SNHLY and CDR2 FYNNEI. This CDR3 is 13 amino acids long. V lost 10 bases, J lost 1 base, and 6 bases stayed unmatched. CDR3 region: CATKDRFNYGYTF. In nucleotides, the CDR3 is TGTGCCACCAAGGACAGGTTTAACTATGGCTACACCTTC. The whole variable domain, filled in from reference TRBV2 and TRBJ1-2, reads EPEVTQTPSHQVTQMGQEVILRCVPISNHLYFYWYRQILGQKVEFLVSFYNNEISEKSEIFDDQFSVERPDGSNFTLKIRSTKLEDSAMYFCATKDRFNYGYTFGSGTRLTVV.

This chain links TRBV20-1 with TRBJ2-7, with 8 bases matching TRBD1. CDR3 length: 11 amino acids. The J segment lost 7 bases and the V segment lost 1 base, leaving 0 bases of the junction unmatched. The germline V gene has CDR1 DFQATT and CDR2 SNEGSKA (reference sequence). The CDR3: CSARGDREQYF. As DNA, the CDR3 is TGCAGTGCTAGAGGGGACAGGGAGCAGTACTTC.